The T cell receptor (beta chain) under discussion was sequenced for a study of early T cells in non-severe SARS-CoV-2 infection. Findings and caveats of the study: VDJdb matching, biased toward anti-spike CD8 responses, missed private and CD4 specificities.

Individually, cDNA molecules had unique molecular identifiers attached to them. TCRdb used MiXCR to reprocess the 5' RACE reads, holding one entry per CDR3 protein. Of about 83,000 distinct CDR3 sequences in the sample, over 9% were seen once. This clonotype showed up just a few times. Its specificity is not known. Deletions cut 0 bases from V and 2 bases from J, with 11 bases between. The CDR3 runs 15 residues. Germline assignment: CDR1 SGHTA and CDR2 FQGNSA. The chain has TRBV7-2 and TRBJ2-7; weak D call: TRBD2 (5 bases). This sequence was found in an adult who was a healthcare worker with PCR-confirmed SARS-CoV-2 infection or an uninfected control (not recorded which). The source material was whole blood. CDR3 loop: CASSLAVSAAYEQYF. The DNA of the CDR3 is TGTGCCAGCAGCTTAGCCGTTAGCGCGGCCTACGAGCAGTACTTC.